The entry below describes one T cell receptor (beta chain). Time point reported: pre-sensitization, week 0. Regarding treatment: therapeutic diphenylcyclopropenone sensitization with weekly scalp DPC. Researchers extracted total RNA from unfractionated whole blood. This sample is drawn from a study of human T cells and chemical hapten exposure. The length of the CDR3 is 17 residues. Germline values: CDR1 SGHVS, CDR2 FQNEAQ. Trimming removed 0 bases from V and 5 bases from J, with 17 bases in between. TCRdb redid the calling of the RACE reads with MiXCR, one entry per CDR3 protein. In the table there are approximately 320,000 distinct CDR3 sequences, 5.5% of which are singletons.

This material consisted of whole blood, taken in connection with sensitization to the hapten diphenylcyclopropenone (DPC). The chain is built from TRBV7-8 and TRBJ2-1, with D uncertain. This clonotype was sampled from a woman younger than 30 with alopecia areata. Some clones in this sample may be carry-over from other donors' samples. The CDR3 DNA is TGTGCCAGCAGCTTAGCAGGGTTCGTTGTTGGGGACAATGAGCAGTTCTTC. Translated, it gives CASSLAGFVVGDNEQFF.